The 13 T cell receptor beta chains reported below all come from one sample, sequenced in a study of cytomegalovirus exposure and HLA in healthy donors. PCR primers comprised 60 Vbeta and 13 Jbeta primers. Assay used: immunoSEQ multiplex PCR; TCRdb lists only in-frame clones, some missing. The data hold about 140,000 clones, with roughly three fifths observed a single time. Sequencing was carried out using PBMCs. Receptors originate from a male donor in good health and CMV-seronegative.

This CDR3 reads CASSIVRAGEQFF. The CDR3 coding sequence is TGTGCCAGTAGTATAGTTAGAGCGGGGGAGCAGTTCTTC. The gene calls are TRBV19 and TRBJ2-1; 7 nucleotides align to TRBD2. V was clipped by 1 base and J by 10 bases; unmatched bases: 4. CDR3 size: 13 residues. Germline V gene sequence: CDR1 LNHDA, CDR2 SQIVND (reference sequence).

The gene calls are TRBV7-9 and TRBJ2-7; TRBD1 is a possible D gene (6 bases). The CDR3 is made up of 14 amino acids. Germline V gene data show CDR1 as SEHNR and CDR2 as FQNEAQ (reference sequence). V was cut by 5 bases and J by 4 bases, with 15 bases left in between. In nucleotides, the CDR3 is TGTGCCAGCAGCCCTCTTGGGGGCGGATACGAGCAGTACTTC. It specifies CASSPLGGGYEQYF.

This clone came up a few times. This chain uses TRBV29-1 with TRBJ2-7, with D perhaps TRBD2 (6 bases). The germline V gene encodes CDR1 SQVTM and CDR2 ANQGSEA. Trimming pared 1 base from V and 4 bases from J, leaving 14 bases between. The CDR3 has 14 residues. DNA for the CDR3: TGCAGCGTTGAAGTGGCGGCGGGGCCGTACGAGCAGTACTTC. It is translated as CSVEVAAGPYEQYF.

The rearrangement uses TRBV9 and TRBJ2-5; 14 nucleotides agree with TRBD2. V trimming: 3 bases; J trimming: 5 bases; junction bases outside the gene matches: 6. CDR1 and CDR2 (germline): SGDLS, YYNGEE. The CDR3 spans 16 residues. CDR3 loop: CASSGLAGGLGETQYF. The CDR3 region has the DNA TGTGCCAGCAGCGGACTAGCGGGGGGGCTCGGGGAGACCCAGTACTTC.

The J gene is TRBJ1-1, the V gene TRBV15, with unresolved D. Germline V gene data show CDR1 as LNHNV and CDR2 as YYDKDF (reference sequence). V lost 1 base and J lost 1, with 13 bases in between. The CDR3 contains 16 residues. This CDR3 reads CATSRGRPLRNTEAFF. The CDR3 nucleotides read TGTGCCACCAGCAGAGGCAGGCCCCTGAGGAACACTGAAGCTTTCTTT.

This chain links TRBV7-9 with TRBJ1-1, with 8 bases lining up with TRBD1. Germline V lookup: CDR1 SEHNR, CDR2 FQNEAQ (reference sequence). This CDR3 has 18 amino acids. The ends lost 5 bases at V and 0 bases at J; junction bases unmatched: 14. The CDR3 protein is CASSPSGGGGRVNTEAFF. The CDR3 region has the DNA TGTGCCAGCAGCCCTTCAGGGGGCGGGGGCCGAGTGAACACTGAAGCTTTCTTT.

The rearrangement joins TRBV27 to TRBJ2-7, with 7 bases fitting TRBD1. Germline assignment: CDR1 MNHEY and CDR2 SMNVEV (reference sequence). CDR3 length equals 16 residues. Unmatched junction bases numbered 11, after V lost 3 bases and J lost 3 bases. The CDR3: CASSFWRQGNNYEQYF. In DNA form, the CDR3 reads TGTGCCAGCAGTTTTTGGAGACAGGGTAATAACTACGAGCAGTACTTC.

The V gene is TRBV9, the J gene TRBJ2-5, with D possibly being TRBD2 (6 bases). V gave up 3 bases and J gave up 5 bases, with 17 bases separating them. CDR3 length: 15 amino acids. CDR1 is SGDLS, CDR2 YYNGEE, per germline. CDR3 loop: CASSGLSTRGETQYF. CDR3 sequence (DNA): TGTGCCAGCAGCGGACTGAGTACCCGGGGGGAGACCCAGTACTTC.

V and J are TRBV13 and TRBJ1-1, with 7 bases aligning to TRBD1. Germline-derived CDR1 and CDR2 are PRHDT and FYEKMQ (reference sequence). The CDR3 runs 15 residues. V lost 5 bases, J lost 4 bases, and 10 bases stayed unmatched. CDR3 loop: CASSRRQGWVTEAFF. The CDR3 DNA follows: TGTGCCAGCAGCCGACGACAGGGATGGGTCACTGAAGCTTTCTTT.

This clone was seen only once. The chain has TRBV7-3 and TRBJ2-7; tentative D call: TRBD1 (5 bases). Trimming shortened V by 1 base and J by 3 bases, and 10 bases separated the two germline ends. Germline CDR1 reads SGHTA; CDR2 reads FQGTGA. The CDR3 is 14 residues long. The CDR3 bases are TGTGCCAGCAGCTTAAGCGCAGGGCACTACGAGCAGTACTTC. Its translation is CASSLSAGHYEQYF.

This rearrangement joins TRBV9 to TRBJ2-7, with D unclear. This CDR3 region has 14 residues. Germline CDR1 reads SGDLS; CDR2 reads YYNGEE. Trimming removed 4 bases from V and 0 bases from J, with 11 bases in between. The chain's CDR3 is CASSPQASSYEQYF. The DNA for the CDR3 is TGTGCCAGCAGCCCCCAAGCGAGCTCCTACGAGCAGTACTTC.

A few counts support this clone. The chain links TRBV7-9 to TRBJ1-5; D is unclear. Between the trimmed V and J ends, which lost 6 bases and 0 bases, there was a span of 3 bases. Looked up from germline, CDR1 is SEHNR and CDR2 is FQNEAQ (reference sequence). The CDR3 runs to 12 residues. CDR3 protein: CASSYSNQPQHF. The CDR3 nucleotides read TGTGCCAGCAGTTATAGCAATCAGCCCCAGCATTTT. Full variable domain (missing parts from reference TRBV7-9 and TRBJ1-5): DTGVSQNPRHKITKRGQNVTFRCDPISEHNRLYWYRQTLGQGPEFLTYFQNEAQLEKSRLLSDRFSAERPKGSFSTLEIQRTEQGDSAMYLCASSYSNQPQHFGDGTRLSIL.

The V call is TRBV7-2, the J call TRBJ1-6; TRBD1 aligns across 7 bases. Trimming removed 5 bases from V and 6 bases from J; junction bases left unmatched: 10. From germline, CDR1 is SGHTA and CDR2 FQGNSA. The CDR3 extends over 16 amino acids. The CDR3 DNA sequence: TGTGCCAGCAGCCTCGCCGGGACAGACATTAATTCACCCCTCCACTTT. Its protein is CASSLAGTDINSPLHF.